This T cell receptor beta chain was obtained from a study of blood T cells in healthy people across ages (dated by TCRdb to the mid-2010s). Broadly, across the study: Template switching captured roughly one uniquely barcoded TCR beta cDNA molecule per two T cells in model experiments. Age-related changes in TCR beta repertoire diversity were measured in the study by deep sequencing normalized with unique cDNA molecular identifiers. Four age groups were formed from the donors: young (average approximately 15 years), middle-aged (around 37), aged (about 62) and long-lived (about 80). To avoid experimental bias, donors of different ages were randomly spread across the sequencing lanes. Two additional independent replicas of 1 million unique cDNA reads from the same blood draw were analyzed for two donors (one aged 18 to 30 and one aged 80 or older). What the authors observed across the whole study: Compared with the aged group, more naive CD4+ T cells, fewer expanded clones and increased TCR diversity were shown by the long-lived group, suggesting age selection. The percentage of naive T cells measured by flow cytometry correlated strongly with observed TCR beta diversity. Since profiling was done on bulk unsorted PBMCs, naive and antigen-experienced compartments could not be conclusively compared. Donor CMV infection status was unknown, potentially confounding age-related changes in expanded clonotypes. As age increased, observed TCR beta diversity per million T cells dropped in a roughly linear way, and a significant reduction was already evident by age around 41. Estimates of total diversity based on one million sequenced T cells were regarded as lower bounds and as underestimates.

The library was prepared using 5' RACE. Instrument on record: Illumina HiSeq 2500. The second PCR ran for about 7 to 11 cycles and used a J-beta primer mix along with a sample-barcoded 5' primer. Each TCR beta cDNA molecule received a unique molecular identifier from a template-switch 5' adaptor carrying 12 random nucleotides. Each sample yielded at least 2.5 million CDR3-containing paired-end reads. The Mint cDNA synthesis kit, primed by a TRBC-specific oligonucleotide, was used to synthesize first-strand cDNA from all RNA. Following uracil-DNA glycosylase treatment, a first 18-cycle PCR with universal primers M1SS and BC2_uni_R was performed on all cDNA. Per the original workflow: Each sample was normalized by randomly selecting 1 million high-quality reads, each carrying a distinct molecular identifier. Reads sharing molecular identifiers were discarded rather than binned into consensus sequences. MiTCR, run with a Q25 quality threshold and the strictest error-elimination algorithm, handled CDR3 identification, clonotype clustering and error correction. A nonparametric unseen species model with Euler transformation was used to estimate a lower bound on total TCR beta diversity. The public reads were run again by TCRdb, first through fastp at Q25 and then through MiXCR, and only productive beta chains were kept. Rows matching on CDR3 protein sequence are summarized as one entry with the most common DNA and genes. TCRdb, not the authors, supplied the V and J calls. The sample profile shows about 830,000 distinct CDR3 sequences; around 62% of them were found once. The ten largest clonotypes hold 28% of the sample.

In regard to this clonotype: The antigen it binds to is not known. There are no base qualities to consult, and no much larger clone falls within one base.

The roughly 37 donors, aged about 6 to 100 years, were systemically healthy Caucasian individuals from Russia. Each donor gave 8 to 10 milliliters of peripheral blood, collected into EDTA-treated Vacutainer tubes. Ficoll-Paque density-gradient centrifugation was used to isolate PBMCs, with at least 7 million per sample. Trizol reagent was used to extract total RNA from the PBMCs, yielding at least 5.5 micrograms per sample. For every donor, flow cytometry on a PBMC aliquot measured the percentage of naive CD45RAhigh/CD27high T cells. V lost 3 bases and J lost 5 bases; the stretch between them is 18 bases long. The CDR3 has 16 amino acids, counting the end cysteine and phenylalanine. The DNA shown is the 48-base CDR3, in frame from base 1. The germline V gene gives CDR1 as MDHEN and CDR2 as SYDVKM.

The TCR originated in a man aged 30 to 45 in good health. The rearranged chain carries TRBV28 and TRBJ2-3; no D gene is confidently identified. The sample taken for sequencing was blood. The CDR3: CASSFPLVFRVDTQYF. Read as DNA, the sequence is TGTGCCAGCAGTTTCCCATTGGTCTTCCGGGTAGATACGCAGTATTTT.